Given below is one T cell receptor beta chain in context. The sample comes from a study of OX40 agonist ivuxolimab in advanced cancers. Background on the study: Partial responses, seen in three patients, involved one hepatocellular carcinoma and two cutaneous melanomas.

CDR1 MGHRA and CDR2 YSYEKL come from the germline V gene. V lost 3 bases and J lost 5, with 10 bases in between. The CDR3 length is 13 residues. Blood sampling took place at baseline, cycle 4 day 1, and cycle 7 day 1. TCRdb keeps only in-frame clones here, not all; method: immunoSEQ multiplex PCR. The sample lists over 60,000 clones; roughly nine tenths were seen once. This clonotype originated in an adult with an advanced solid tumor such as melanoma, head and neck, liver or kidney cancer. The chain couples TRBV4-1 to TRBJ2-5; no firm D call. The source material was CD4+ or CD8+ T cells sorted from blood, sampled in a trial of the OX40 agonist ivuxolimab. The CDR3 coding sequence is TGCGCCAGCAGCCAGGGCAGGTTTGAGACCCAGTACTTC. Amino acid sequence: CASSQGRFETQYF.